This TCR beta chain was captured by sequencing in a study of Ad26.COV2.S vaccination and SARS-CoV-2 variants. On the study more broadly: Donor participated within the Ad26.COV2.S arm of the COV1001 trial. Once, or twice with 56 days between doses, Ad26.COV2.S was given intramuscularly.

Study observations and caveats: Total T cell responses were possibly underestimated by TCR breadth and depth analyses.

With respect to this clone: Its specificity is not known.

The CDR3 runs to 16 residues. Per germline, CDR1 MNHEY and CDR2 SMNVEV (reference sequence). Between the trimmed V and J ends, which lost 0 bases and 4 bases, there was a span of 13 bases. Only in-frame clones appear in the TCRdb table, and some are missing; sequencing was by immunoSEQ multiplex PCR. This sample has 200,000 to 300,000 clones; roughly 90% occur once, and the top ten carry around 10%. Noted treatment: 15 to 20 received Ad26.COV2.S at low or high dose, single or two shots; 5 received placebo; per-sample allocation not given. Collection of the samples took place on day 63 after the first injection of vaccine or placebo. The administered vaccine (an Ad26 vector) expressed Wuhan-strain SARS-CoV-2 spike.

The TCR was taken from a person between 18 and 60 years old who received the Ad26.COV2.S COVID-19 vaccine or a placebo. The chain recombines TRBV27 with TRBJ1-5, with a tentative D call TRBD1 (5 bases). Sequencing used peripheral blood, obtained in a trial of Ad26.COV2.S vaccine versus placebo. The DNA for the CDR3 is TGTGCCAGCAGTTTATCGATGGGGGAGGGGAATCAGCCCCAGCATTTT. Its protein product is CASSLSMGEGNQPQHF.